Following are 19 T cell receptor beta chains from one sample sequenced in a study of response to subunit inactivated influenza vaccine. TCRdb redid the calling of the RT-PCR reads with MiXCR, one entry per CDR3 protein. The table includes about 240,000 distinct CDR3 sequences, 12% detected once. Sequencing used non-naive T cells sorted from PBMCs, obtained around 15 days before vaccination. Receptors were obtained from a man between 50 and 59 years old who received an inactivated influenza vaccine.

This clonotype occurred many times. The V gene is TRBV6-2 or TRBV6-3, the J gene TRBJ2-2; 9 bases match TRBD1. There are 16 residues in the CDR3. Germline V lookup: CDR1 MNHEY, CDR2 SVGEGT. V dropped 4 bases and J dropped 3; count of bases not matched to a gene: 6. The CDR3 DNA is TGTGCCAGCAGTTCGTTAGGACAGGGGCACACCGGGGAGCTGTTTTTT. Protein: CASSSLGQGHTGELFF.

CDR3 nucleotides: TGCGCCAGCAGCCAATGGTTAGGGGACACTGAAGCTTTCTTT. Translating gives CASSQWLGDTEAFF. The V gene is TRBV4-1, the J gene TRBJ1-1; a possible D gene is TRBD1 (5 bases). The germline CDR1 and CDR2 sequences are MGHRA and YSYEKL. Trimming took 2 bases from V and 3 from J, leaving 10 bases between them. The CDR3 contains 14 residues.

This clonotype was found a few times. The chain couples TRBV29-1 to TRBJ1-1, with 7 positions matching TRBD1. The length of the CDR3 is 12 residues. V shed 7 bases, J shed 2 bases, and the junction held 4 bases outside the gene matches. Germline loops: CDR1 SQVTM, CDR2 ANQGSEA. Here the CDR3 DNA reads TGCAGCGGGGGACAGAGAAACACTGAAGCTTTCTTT. Amino acid sequence: CSGGQRNTEAFF.

This chain links TRBV7-2 with TRBJ1-1; 7 bases agree with TRBD1. Germline V lookup: CDR1 SGHTA, CDR2 FQGNSA. This CDR3 region has 15 residues. V shed 1 base and J 6 bases; nucleotides not matched to a gene: 8. The CDR3 region has the DNA TGTGCCAGCAGCTTAGTTCCGGACAGGACAGCTGAAGCTTTCTTT. Amino acids: CASSLVPDRTAEAFF.

This clonotype was counted only a few times. The rearrangement uses TRBV20-1 and TRBJ1-6; D is undetermined. This CDR3 contains 12 residues. The V gene lost 7 bases and the J gene lost 5 bases, with 9 bases spanning the gap. The germline V gene encodes CDR1 DFQATT and CDR2 SNEGSKA (reference sequence). The CDR3 loop is CSVNQDNSPLHF. The CDR3 bases are TGCAGTGTTAATCAAGATAATTCACCCCTCCACTTT.

This clonotype was observed at least ten times. The J gene is TRBJ2-7, the V gene TRBV27; D tentatively fits TRBD1 or TRBD2 (5 bases each). Germline V gene data show CDR1 as MNHEY and CDR2 as SMNVEV (reference sequence). Deletions cut 5 bases from V and 4 bases from J, with 21 bases between. The CDR3 contains 16 residues. The CDR3 region is CASSRDHQGVGYEQYF. CDR3 nucleotides: TGTGCCAGCAGTCGAGACCACCAGGGAGTGGGATACGAGCAGTACTTC.

This clonotype has a handful of counts. The CDR3 loop is CASSQDPGQGLYEQYF. The CDR3 DNA follows: TGCGCCAGCAGCCAAGACCCGGGACAGGGGCTCTACGAGCAGTACTTC. The chain is built from TRBV4-1 and TRBJ2-7; 10 nucleotides align to TRBD1. Per germline, CDR1 MGHRA and CDR2 YSYEKL. The CDR3 spans 16 residues. J lost 3 bases, V lost 0 bases, and 5 bases had no gene match.

This clonotype came up many times. The genes are TRBV15 and TRBJ2-1; 13 nucleotides agree with TRBD2. Trimming removed 0 bases from V and 4 bases from J; junction bases left unmatched: 6. This CDR3 has 18 residues. The germline gives CDR1 LNHNV, CDR2 YYDKDF (reference sequence). The CDR3 region is CATSRDQTSGRLYNEQFF. In DNA form, the CDR3 reads TGTGCCACCAGCAGAGATCAGACTAGCGGGAGGCTATACAATGAGCAGTTCTTC.

This clonotype was picked up many times. The chain recombines TRBV5-8 with TRBJ2-3; 12 positions match TRBD1. V lost 1 base, J lost 2 bases, and 2 bases stayed unmatched. Germline lookup yields CDR1 SGHTS and CDR2 YDEGEE. The CDR3 has 16 residues. The CDR3 DNA sequence: TGTGCCAGCAGCTTGCCGGGACAGGGGGCCACAGATACGCAGTATTTT. It encodes CASSLPGQGATDTQYF.

There are many counts of this clonotype. The gene calls are TRBV15 and TRBJ2-1; 7 bases are shared with TRBD2. The V and J ends lost 0 bases and 12 bases, in that order; junction bases with no gene match: 2. The CDR3 sequence is 12 residues long. Germline V gene lookup returns CDR1 LNHNV and CDR2 YYDKDF (reference sequence). In DNA form, the CDR3 reads TGTGCCACCAGCAGAGATCGGACTAGGCAGTTCTTC. Residues: CATSRDRTRQFF.

This chain uses TRBV20-1 with TRBJ2-5; D is possibly TRBD1 (6 bases). CDR1 is DFQATT, CDR2 SNEGSKA, per germline (reference sequence). This CDR3 region has 14 residues. The V and J ends lost 3 bases and 0 bases respectively, with 11 bases between them. The CDR3 DNA is TGCAGTGCTAGGGATACAGGGTACCAAGAGACCCAGTACTTC. Translation: CSARDTGYQETQYF.

This clonotype came up many times. The chain couples TRBV5-1 to TRBJ2-3, with 9 bases identical to TRBD1. The CDR3 is 15 amino acids. Unmatched junction bases numbered 5, after V lost 0 bases and J lost 6 bases. CDR1 is SGHRS, CDR2 YFSETQ, per germline. For the CDR3, the DNA is TGCGCCAGCAGCTTGGATTGGACAGGGGCTGATACGCAGTATTTT. Translated, it gives CASSLDWTGADTQYF.

This clonotype occurred many times. The CDR3 DNA sequence: TGCAGCGCTCAGGACACGGACCCTGGGCAGCCCCAGCATTTT. It encodes CSAQDTDPGQPQHF. The chain employs TRBV29-1 and TRBJ1-5; a possible D gene is TRBD1 (5 bases). The CDR3 extends over 14 amino acids. The germline V gene has CDR1 SQVTM and CDR2 ANQGSEA. V lost 7 bases and J lost 7, with 20 bases in between. Complete variable domain (other parts from reference TRBV29-1 and TRBJ1-5): SAVISQKPSRDICQRGTSLTIQCQVDSQVTMMFWYRQQPGQSLTLIATANQGSEATYESGFVIDKFPISRPNLTFSTLTVSNMSPEDSSIYLCSAQDTDPGQPQHFGDGTRLSIL.

V is TRBV9 and J is TRBJ2-1; 10 bases align to TRBD2. Trimming at V came to 0 bases and at J to 4 bases, leaving 10 bases not matched to a gene. The germline V gene encodes CDR1 SGDLS and CDR2 YYNGEE. The CDR3 totals 18 residues. CDR3 sequence reads: CASSVAALAGVRYNEQFF. The CDR3 coding sequence is TGTGCCAGCAGCGTAGCAGCCCTAGCGGGAGTGAGGTACAATGAGCAGTTCTTC.

This clonotype came up many times. V is TRBV20-1 and J is TRBJ2-7; D remains unclear. Germline lookup yields CDR1 DFQATT and CDR2 SNEGSKA (reference sequence). The CDR3 covers 13 residues. With 3 bases removed from V and 2 bases from J, the gap between germline ends came to 11 bases. The CDR3 protein is CSARNRDAYEQYF. CDR3 coding DNA: TGCAGTGCTAGGAATAGGGATGCCTACGAGCAGTACTTC.

In this sample, this clonotype turned up a few times. The genes are TRBV6-5 and TRBJ2-7; possibly TRBD1 for D (5 bases). CDR1 is MNHEY, CDR2 SVGAGI, per germline. The length of the CDR3 is 17 residues. The V end was cut by 0 bases, the J end by 2 bases, with 17 bases between. The CDR3 reads CASSYSGRRVIPYEQYF. The CDR3 nucleotides read TGTGCCAGCAGTTACTCGGGGCGACGGGTCATACCCTACGAGCAGTACTTC.

At least ten counts were recorded for this clonotype. The V gene is TRBV12-3 or TRBV12-4, the J gene TRBJ2-1, with a possible D match to TRBD2 (5 bases). Trimming removed 1 base from V and 7 bases from J, with 11 bases in between. The CDR3 is made up of 14 amino acids. The CDR3 reads CASSLEASWNEQFF. In DNA form, the CDR3 reads TGTGCCAGCAGTTTAGAGGCTAGCTGGAATGAGCAGTTCTTC.

This clonotype has a handful of counts. The chain carries TRBV29-1 and TRBJ2-5; 11 bases line up with TRBD2. V gave up 4 bases and J gave up 2 bases; unmatched junction bases: 6. The CDR3 loop spans 15 amino acids. Germline V gene lookup returns CDR1 SQVTM and CDR2 ANQGSEA. CDR3 DNA sequence: TGCAGCGTTGTGTTACTAGCGGGGGCACAAGAGACCCAGTACTTC. Translation: CSVVLLAGAQETQYF.

This clonotype was found a few times. The rearrangement uses TRBV7-3 and TRBJ2-4, with 7 nucleotides matching TRBD1. Germline V gene sequence: CDR1 SGHTA, CDR2 FQGTGA. The CDR3 covers 17 residues. The junction had 12 bases not matched to a gene; V was cut back by 3 bases and J by 4 bases. This chain's CDR3 is CASSLGPTGTFKNIQYF. The CDR3, as DNA: TGTGCCAGCAGCTTGGGGCCGACAGGGACCTTTAAAAACATTCAGTACTTC.